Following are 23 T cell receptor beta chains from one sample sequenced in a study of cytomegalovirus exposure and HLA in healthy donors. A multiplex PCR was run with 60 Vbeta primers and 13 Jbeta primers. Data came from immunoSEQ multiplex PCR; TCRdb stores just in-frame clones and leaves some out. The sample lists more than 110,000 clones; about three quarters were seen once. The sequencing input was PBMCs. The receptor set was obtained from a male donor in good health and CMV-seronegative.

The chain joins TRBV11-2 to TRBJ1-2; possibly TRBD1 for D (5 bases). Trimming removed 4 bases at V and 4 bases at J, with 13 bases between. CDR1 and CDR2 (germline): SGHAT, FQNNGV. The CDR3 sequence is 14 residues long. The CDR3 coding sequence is TGTGCCAGCAGCTCCCCAAGCAGGGCCTATGGCTACACCTTC. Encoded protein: CASSSPSRAYGYTF.

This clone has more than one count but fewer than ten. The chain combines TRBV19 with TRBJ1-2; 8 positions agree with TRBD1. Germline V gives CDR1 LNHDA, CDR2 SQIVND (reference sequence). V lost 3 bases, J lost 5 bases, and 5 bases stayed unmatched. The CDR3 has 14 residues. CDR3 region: CASSMDRERYGYTF. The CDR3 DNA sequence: TGTGCCAGTAGTATGGACAGGGAGCGGTATGGCTACACCTTC.

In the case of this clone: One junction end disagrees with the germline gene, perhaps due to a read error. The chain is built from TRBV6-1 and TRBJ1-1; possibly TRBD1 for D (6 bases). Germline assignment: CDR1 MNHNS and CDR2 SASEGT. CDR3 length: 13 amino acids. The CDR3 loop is CASSESSTGMSIF. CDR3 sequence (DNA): TGTGCCAGCAGTGAATCCTCAACAGGGATGTCAATCTTT.

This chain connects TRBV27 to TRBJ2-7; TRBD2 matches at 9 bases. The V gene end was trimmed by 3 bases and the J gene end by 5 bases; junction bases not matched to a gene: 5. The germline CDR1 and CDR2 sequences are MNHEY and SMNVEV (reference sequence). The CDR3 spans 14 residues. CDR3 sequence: CASSFGERGDEQYF. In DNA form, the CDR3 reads TGTGCCAGCAGTTTCGGCGAGCGGGGGGACGAGCAGTACTTC.

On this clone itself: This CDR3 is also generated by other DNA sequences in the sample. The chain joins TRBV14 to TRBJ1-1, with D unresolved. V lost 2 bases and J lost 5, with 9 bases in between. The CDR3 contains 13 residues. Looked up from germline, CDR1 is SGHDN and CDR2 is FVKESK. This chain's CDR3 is CASSQSTRTEAFF. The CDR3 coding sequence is TGTGCCAGCAGCCAAAGCACCCGGACTGAAGCTTTCTTT.

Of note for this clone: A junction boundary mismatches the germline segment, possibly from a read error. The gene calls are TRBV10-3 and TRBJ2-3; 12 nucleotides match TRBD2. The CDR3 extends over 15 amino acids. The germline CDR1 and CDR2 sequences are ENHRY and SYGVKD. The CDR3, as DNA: TGTGCCGTCAGTTCTAGCGGGGGGGCTAAAGATACGCAGTATTTT. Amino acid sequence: CAVSSSGGAKDTQYF.

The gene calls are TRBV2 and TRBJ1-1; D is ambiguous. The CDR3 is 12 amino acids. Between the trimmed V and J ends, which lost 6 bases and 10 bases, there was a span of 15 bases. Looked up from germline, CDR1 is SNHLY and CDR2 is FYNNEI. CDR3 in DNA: TGTGCCAGCAGCAGATCGGGGAGCGGAGCTTTCTTT. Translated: CASSRSGSGAFF.

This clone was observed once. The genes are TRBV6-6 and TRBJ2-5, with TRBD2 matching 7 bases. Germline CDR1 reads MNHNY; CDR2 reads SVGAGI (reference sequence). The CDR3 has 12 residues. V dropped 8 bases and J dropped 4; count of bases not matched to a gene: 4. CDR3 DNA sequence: TGTGCCAGCGGAGTAGCGGGAGAGACCCAGTACTTC. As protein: CASGVAGETQYF.

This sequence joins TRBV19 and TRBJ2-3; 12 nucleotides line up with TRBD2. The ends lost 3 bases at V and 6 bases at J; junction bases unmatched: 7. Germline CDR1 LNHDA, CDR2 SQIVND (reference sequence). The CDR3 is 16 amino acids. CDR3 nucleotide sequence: TGTGCCAGTAGTATCTCACTAGCGGGGGGAATGGATACGCAGTATTTT. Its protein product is CASSISLAGGMDTQYF.

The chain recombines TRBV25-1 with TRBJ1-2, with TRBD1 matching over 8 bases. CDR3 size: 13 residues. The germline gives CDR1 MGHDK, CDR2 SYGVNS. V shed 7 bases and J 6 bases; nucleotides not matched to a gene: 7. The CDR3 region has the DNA TGTGCCAGCACCCTCGGACAGGGCGATGGCTACACCTTC. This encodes CASTLGQGDGYTF.

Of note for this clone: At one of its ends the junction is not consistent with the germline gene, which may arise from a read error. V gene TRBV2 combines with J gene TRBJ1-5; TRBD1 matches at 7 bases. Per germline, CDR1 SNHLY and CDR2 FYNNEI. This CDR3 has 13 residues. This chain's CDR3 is CASSEEKSTGRNF. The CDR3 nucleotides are TGTGCCAGCAGTGAAGAAAAGTCGACAGGGAGGAATTTT. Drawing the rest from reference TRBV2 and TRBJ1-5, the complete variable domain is EPEVTQTPSHQVTQMGQEVILRCVPISNHLYFYWYRQILGQKVEFLVSFYNNEISEKSEIFDDQFSVERPDGSNFTLKIRSTKLEDSAMYFCASSEEKSTGRNFGDGTRLSIL.

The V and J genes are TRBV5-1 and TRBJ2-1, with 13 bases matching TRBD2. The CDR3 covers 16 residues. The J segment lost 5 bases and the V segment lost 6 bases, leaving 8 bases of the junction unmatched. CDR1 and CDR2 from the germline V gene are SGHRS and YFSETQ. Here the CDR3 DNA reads TGCGCCAGCACCCGGACTAGCGGGAGAAATAACAATGAGCAGTTCTTC. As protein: CASTRTSGRNNNEQFF.

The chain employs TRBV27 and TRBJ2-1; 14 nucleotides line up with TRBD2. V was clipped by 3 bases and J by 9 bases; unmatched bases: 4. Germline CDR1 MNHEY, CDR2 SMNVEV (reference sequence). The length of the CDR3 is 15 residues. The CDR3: CASSLGTSGRTEQFF. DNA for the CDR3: TGTGCCAGCAGTTTGGGGACTAGCGGGAGAACTGAGCAGTTCTTC.

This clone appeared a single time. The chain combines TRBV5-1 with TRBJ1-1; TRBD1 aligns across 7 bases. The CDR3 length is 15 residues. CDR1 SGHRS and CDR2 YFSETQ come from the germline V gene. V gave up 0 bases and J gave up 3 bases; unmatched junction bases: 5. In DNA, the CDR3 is TGCGCCAGCAGCTTGGCTGTCAGGGGGGACACTGAAGCTTTCTTT. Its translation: CASSLAVRGDTEAFF.

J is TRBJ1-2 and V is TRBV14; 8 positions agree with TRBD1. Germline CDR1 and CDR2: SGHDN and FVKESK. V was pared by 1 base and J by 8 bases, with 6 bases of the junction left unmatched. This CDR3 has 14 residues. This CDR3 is CASSQGYRGSGYTF. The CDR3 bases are TGTGCCAGCAGCCAAGGTTACAGGGGGAGCGGCTACACCTTC.

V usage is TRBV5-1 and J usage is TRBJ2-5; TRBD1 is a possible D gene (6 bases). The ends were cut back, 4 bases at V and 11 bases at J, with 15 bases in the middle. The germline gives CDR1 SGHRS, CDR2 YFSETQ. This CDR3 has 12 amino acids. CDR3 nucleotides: TGCGCCAGCAGCCCCCGACAGGAGGAGCAGTACTTC. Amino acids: CASSPRQEEQYF.

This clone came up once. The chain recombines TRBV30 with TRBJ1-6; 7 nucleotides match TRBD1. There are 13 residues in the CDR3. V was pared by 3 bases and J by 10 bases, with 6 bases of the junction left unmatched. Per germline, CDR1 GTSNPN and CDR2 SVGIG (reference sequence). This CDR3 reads CAWSGQDRSPLHF. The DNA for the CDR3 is TGTGCCTGGAGCGGACAGGATCGGTCACCCCTCCACTTT.

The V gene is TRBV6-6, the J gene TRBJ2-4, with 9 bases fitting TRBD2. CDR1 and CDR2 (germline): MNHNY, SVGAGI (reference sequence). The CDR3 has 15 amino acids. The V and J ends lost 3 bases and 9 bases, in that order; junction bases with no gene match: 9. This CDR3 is CASSYIGGGASIQYF. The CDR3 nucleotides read TGTGCCAGCAGTTATATTGGCGGGGGGGCCAGCATTCAGTACTTC.

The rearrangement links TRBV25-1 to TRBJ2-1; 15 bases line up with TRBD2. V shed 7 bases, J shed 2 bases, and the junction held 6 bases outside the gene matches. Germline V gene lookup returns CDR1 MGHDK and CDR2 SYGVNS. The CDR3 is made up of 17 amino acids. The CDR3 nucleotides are TGTGCCAGCATCCGGACTAGCGGGGGGGCCACCTACAATGAGCAGTTCTTC. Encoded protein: CASIRTSGGATYNEQFF.

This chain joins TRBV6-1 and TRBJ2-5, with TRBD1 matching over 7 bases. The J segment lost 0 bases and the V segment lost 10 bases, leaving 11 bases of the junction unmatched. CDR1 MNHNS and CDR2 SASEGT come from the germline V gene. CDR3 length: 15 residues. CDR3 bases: TGTGCCACCCTCAGGGGGTCGATCTACCAAGAGACCCAGTACTTC. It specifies CATLRGSIYQETQYF.

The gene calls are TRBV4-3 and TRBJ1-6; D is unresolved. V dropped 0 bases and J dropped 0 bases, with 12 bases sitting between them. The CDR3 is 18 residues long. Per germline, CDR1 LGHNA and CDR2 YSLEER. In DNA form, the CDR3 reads TGCGCCAGCAGCCAAGAAGGAGGGCCCAGCTCCTATAATTCACCCCTCCACTTT. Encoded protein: CASSQEGGPSSYNSPLHF.

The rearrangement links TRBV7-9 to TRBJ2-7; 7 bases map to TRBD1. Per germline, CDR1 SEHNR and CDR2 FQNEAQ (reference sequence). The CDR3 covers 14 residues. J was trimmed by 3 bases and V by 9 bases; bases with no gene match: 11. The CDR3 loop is CASKLSGTDYEQYF. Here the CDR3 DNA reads TGTGCCAGTAAACTATCCGGGACAGACTACGAGCAGTACTTC.

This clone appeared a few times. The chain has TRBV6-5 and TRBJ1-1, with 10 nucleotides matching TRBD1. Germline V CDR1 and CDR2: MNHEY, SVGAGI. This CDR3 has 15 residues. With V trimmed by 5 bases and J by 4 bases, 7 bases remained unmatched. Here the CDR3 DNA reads TGTGCCAGCAGTAACGACAGGGGGCTGGGCACTGAAGCTTTCTTT. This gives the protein CASSNDRGLGTEAFF.